The sequence of this T cell receptor beta chain was determined in a study of metastatic and nonmetastatic thyroid tumors (dated by TCRdb to the early 2020s). With respect to the entire study: Repertoires from peripheral blood and from tumor or nodule tissue samples of malignant and benign thyroid patients were compared.

Trimming accounts for 1 base at V and 0 bases at J, while the number of junction bases matched to no gene is 15. The CDR3, cysteine through phenylalanine, is 20 amino acids long. The only DNA kept is the CDR3, 60 bases in frame from the first base. CDR1 is given as MGHRA and CDR2 as YSYEKL, both from the germline V gene. The library was made by PCR. The data were produced on an Illumina HiSeq 4000. High-throughput sequencing was used to profile the TCR beta-chain CDR3 region of every patient. Turning to the authors' computational methods: CDR3 differences across clinicopathological groups were used to build a classifier for discriminating distant-metastatic papillary thyroid cancer patients. To measure repertoire diversity the researchers used the Shannon index, while the Morisita-Horn index served to gauge how similar the tumor and blood repertoires were. TCRdb passed the public sequencing reads through fastp at Q25 and MiXCR, retaining productive beta sequences. The V and J calls shown here were made by TCRdb, not taken from the authors' results. Here the sample has about 92,000 clones; about 15% occur a single time. In total, the top ten clones hold around 3.3% of the sample.

No treatment had been received by any patient before thyroid surgery. The study retrospectively analysed patient clinical samples collected from the early 2010s to the late 2010s using T-cell receptor beta sequencing. Study-wide findings and limitations: TCR beta diversity was reported as significantly higher in malignant tumors than in benign nodules, in both blood and tumor samples.

This clone has only one observation. What this receptor recognizes is not known. Since a much larger clone is just one base distant, this may be a read error. The chain is assembled from TRBV4-1 and TRBJ1-5, and 7 bases in between align with TRBD1. The TCR sequence derives from a female donor with papillary thyroid cancer or a benign thyroid nodule (not recorded which). Some clones in this sample may be carry-over from other donors' samples. The specimen sequenced was blood. The nucleotide sequence reads as follows: TGCGCCAGCAGCCAAGCAGCCCTGACAGGGTGGGCTTATAGCAATCAGCCCCAGCATTTT. Translation gives CASSQAALTGWAYSNQPQHF.